The 21 T cell receptor beta chains listed next were all sequenced from one sample in a study of cytomegalovirus exposure and HLA in healthy donors. The PCR used 60 Vbeta and 13 Jbeta primers. Method: immunoSEQ multiplex PCR; TCRdb's copy keeps in-frame clones and lacks some. This sample has 90,000 to 120,000 clones, with 74% found just once. Sequences were obtained from PBMCs. The origin of the receptors is a man in his forties or fifties in good health and CMV-seropositive.

This chain connects TRBV7-9 to TRBJ2-3; 7 bases are a match to TRBD1. V lost 5 bases to trimming and J lost 5 bases; unmatched junction nucleotides: 10. The CDR3 consists of 15 residues. In germline, CDR1 is SEHNR, CDR2 FQNEAQ (reference sequence). Here the CDR3 reads CASSEGAGAIDTQYF. CDR3 DNA: TGTGCCAGCAGCGAGGGGGCAGGGGCGATAGATACGCAGTATTTT. Using reference TRBV7-9 and TRBJ2-3 for the parts outside the CDR3, the full variable domain is DTGVSQNPRHKITKRGQNVTFRCDPISEHNRLYWYRQTLGQGPEFLTYFQNEAQLEKSRLLSDRFSAERPKGSFSTLEIQRTEQGDSAMYLCASSEGAGAIDTQYFGPGTRLTVL.

The V call is TRBV5-1, the J call TRBJ1-1; 8 bases map to TRBD1. V lost 4 bases, J lost 10 bases, and 12 bases stayed unmatched. CDR3 length: 14 residues. Germline values: CDR1 SGHRS, CDR2 YFSETQ. The CDR3: CASSLSPGTGVAFF. CDR3 nucleotides: TGCGCCAGCAGCCTGAGTCCCGGGACAGGCGTAGCTTTCTTT.

The genes are TRBV15 and TRBJ2-3; 10 nucleotides line up with TRBD2. This CDR3 is built from 18 residues. Trimming removed 5 bases from V and 0 bases from J; junction bases left unmatched: 11. The germline V gene encodes CDR1 LNHNV and CDR2 YYDKDF (reference sequence). Here the CDR3 DNA reads TGTGCCACCAGCTCCCGACTCTTAGCGGGGGGAAGCACAGATACGCAGTATTTT. Its protein product is CATSSRLLAGGSTDTQYF.

V gene TRBV19 combines with J gene TRBJ2-3; possibly TRBD1 for D (6 bases). This CDR3 region has 17 residues. Germline V gene lookup returns CDR1 LNHDA and CDR2 SQIVND (reference sequence). The V and J ends lost 3 bases and 2 bases respectively, with 18 bases between them. The CDR3 DNA reads as TGTGCCAGTAGTATGCCAAGTTGGCAGGGGCCCACAGATACGCAGTATTTT. As protein: CASSMPSWQGPTDTQYF.

A few counts support this clone. The V gene is TRBV27, the J gene TRBJ1-4, with D maybe TRBD1 (5 bases). This CDR3 contains 15 residues. Trimming pared 0 bases from V and 8 bases from J, leaving 13 bases between. In germline, CDR1 is MNHEY, CDR2 SMNVEV (reference sequence). The CDR3 reads CASSLSGREGEKLFF. The CDR3 DNA is TGTGCCAGCAGTTTATCCGGCAGGGAGGGCGAAAAACTGTTTTTT.

This clone came up once. The gene calls are TRBV7-9 and TRBJ2-5; TRBD2 agrees at 13 bases. The closer fit of TRBJ2-7 to the DNA end suggests the J call may be wrong. The length of the CDR3 is 15 residues. Looked up from germline, CDR1 is SEHNR and CDR2 is FQNEAQ (reference sequence). CDR3 sequence reads: CASSLGGLAGHEQYF. Written as DNA, the CDR3 is TGTGCCAGCAGCTTAGGGGGACTAGCGGGACACGAGCAGTACTTC.

This clone showed up just once. The chain uses TRBV5-6 and TRBJ1-1; D unresolved. The CDR3 is 13 amino acids. The germline V gene has CDR1 SGHDT and CDR2 YYEEEE. V lost 4 bases and J 1 base, leaving 8 bases between the germline ends. CDR3 loop: CASSRSRNTEAFF. The CDR3 DNA reads as TGTGCCAGCAGCCGTTCCAGGAACACTGAAGCTTTCTTT.

V is TRBV2 and J is TRBJ1-2, with 8 bases fitting TRBD1. The CDR3 totals 13 residues. With 6 bases clipped from V and 4 bases from J, the junction kept 4 bases outside the gene matches. CDR1 and CDR2 from the germline V gene are SNHLY and FYNNEI. The CDR3 spells CASSWTGIYGYTF. The CDR3 nucleotides are TGTGCCAGCAGCTGGACAGGGATCTATGGCTACACCTTC.

This clone was observed once. The chain recombines TRBV15 with TRBJ2-5; TRBD1 is a possible D gene (6 bases). Germline CDR1 reads LNHNV; CDR2 reads YYDKDF (reference sequence). V lost 4 bases to trimming and J lost 2 bases, with 8 bases between them. The CDR3 runs 13 residues. The CDR3 loop is CATSTGEQETQYF. In DNA, the CDR3 is TGTGCCACCAGCACAGGGGAGCAAGAGACCCAGTACTTC.

The chain links TRBV11-2 to TRBJ2-4; 9 nucleotides match TRBD2. V lost 5 bases, J lost 1 base, and 3 bases stayed unmatched. The CDR3 spans 15 residues. Per germline, CDR1 SGHAT and CDR2 FQNNGV. In DNA form, the CDR3 reads TGTGCCAGCAGCCCTAGCGGGAACGCCAAAAACATTCAGTACTTC. Its protein product is CASSPSGNAKNIQYF.

The genes are TRBV5-1 and TRBJ1-1; D uncertain. Trimming stripped 1 base from V and 5 bases from J, with 12 bases between. CDR1 and CDR2 from the germline V gene are SGHRS and YFSETQ. CDR3 length equals 14 residues. The chain's CDR3 is CASSLLTFETEAFF. DNA for the CDR3: TGCGCCAGCAGCTTGTTGACTTTCGAGACTGAAGCTTTCTTT.

The gene calls are TRBV5-6 and TRBJ1-5; D is undetermined. Trimming took 4 bases from V and 8 from J, leaving 16 bases between them. Germline V gene data show CDR1 as SGHDT and CDR2 as YYEEEE. The CDR3 runs 14 residues. The CDR3 coding sequence is TGTGCCAGCAGCCGGAACTGGGATAGCGAGCCCCAGCATTTT. Protein product: CASSRNWDSEPQHF.

This clone was counted a single time. This chain uses TRBV9 with TRBJ1-3, with no clear D. Trimming pared 4 bases from V and 0 bases from J, leaving 8 bases between. Germline assignment: CDR1 SGDLS and CDR2 YYNGEE. The CDR3 is 14 residues long. The CDR3 reads CASSKLRSGNTIYF. In DNA form, the CDR3 reads TGTGCCAGCAGCAAACTTCGCTCTGGAAACACCATATATTTT.

The chain has TRBV5-4 and TRBJ2-7; 9 positions agree with TRBD2. After removal of 2 bases from V and 4 bases from J, the junction contained 7 bases not matched to a gene. The CDR3 has 15 residues. In germline, CDR1 is SGHNT, CDR2 YYREEE (reference sequence). CDR3 in amino acids: CASSFGVAGVYEQYF. The CDR3 DNA reads TGTGCCAGCAGCTTCGGGGTAGCGGGGGTATACGAGCAGTACTTC.

Details on this clone: A read error may account for a junction end that differs from germline. V gene TRBV5-1 combines with J gene TRBJ1-2; 7 nucleotides align to TRBD1. Germline V gene lookup returns CDR1 SGHRS and CDR2 YFSETQ. The CDR3 is made up of 14 amino acids. DNA for the CDR3: TGCACCAGCAGCTGGGGGGTAGGGGGCGATGGCTACACCTTC. It specifies CTSSWGVGGDGYTF.

This clone was seen a handful of times. The rearrangement links TRBV7-3 to TRBJ2-5; TRBD1 aligns across 8 bases. V trimming: 5 bases; J trimming: 4 bases; junction bases outside the gene matches: 12. Germline-derived CDR1 and CDR2 are SGHTA and FQGTGA. CDR3 length: 16 amino acids. The CDR3 bases are TGTGCCAGCAGCCTCCTTGGACAGGGAGAGCGAGAGACCCAGTACTTC. Encoded protein: CASSLLGQGERETQYF. Full variable domain (missing parts from reference TRBV7-3 and TRBJ2-5): GAGVSQTPSNKVTEKGKYVELRCDPISGHTALYWYRQSLGQGPEFLIYFQGTGAADDSGLPNDRFFAVRPEGSVSTLKIQRTERGDSAVYLCASSLLGQGERETQYFGPGTRLLVL.

The V call is TRBV6-6, the J call TRBJ1-1; D might be TRBD1 (5 bases). The length of the CDR3 is 12 residues. CDR1 MNHNY and CDR2 SVGAGI come from the germline V gene (reference sequence). Trimming shortened V by 5 bases and J by 10 bases, and 14 bases separated the two germline ends. The CDR3 DNA reads as TGTGCCAGCAGTCAGAAGCGGGGGGTAGCTTTCTTT. Translating gives CASSQKRGVAFF.

This chain links TRBV9 with TRBJ2-6, with TRBD1 as a possible D gene (6 bases). This CDR3 is 15 amino acids long. Germline CDR1 SGDLS, CDR2 YYNGEE. Trimming stripped 4 bases from V and 0 bases from J, with 8 bases between. The CDR3 DNA reads TGTGCCAGCAGCATCAGGGGCTCTGGGGCCAACGTCCTGACTTTC. Protein: CASSIRGSGANVLTF.

The chain recombines TRBV18 with TRBJ1-2; 8 bases are shared with TRBD1. Germline CDR1 is KGHSH and CDR2 is LQKENI. The CDR3 is 15 amino acids. V lost 1 base to trimming and J lost 4 bases; unmatched junction nucleotides: 5. This CDR3 is CASSPQTGDPYGYTF. In DNA form, the CDR3 reads TGTGCCAGCTCACCACAGACAGGGGATCCCTATGGCTACACCTTC.

The genes are TRBV9 and TRBJ2-3; TRBD2 agrees at 8 bases. With 4 bases clipped from V and 1 base from J, the junction kept 5 bases outside the gene matches. The CDR3 has 15 residues. Germline-derived CDR1 and CDR2 are SGDLS and YYNGEE. Here the CDR3 DNA reads TGTGCCAGCAGCTCTATGACTAGCGGCACAGATACGCAGTATTTT. This translates into CASSSMTSGTDTQYF.

This chain joins TRBV2 and TRBJ2-3, with 8 positions matching TRBD2. CDR1 is SNHLY, CDR2 FYNNEI, per germline. The CDR3 runs 16 residues. Losses at the gene ends were 8 bases for V and 3 bases for J; bases not matched to a gene: 13. The CDR3 DNA reads as TGTGCCAGCGAGCGGGAGCCAGGGGCTTATACAGATACGCAGTATTTT. This codes for CASEREPGAYTDTQYF.